These T cell receptor beta chains were read from a single sample in a study of T cells in Graves' hyperthyroidism and ophthalmopathy. TCRdb re-derived calls from the multiplex PCR reads in MiXCR, one entry per CDR3 protein. The repertoire has 300,000 or so distinct CDR3 sequences, 16% of them found once; the top ten carry around a third. The sequencing sample was made of blood. The source of these receptors is a man aged 30 to 39 with Graves' hyperthyroidism. The CDR3 runs from the conserved cysteine through the conserved F or W. A D gene is named only where the DNA matches it firmly. Rows give clone size only sometimes, using once, few, many, or a class for an expanded clone.

D gene: .
clone size: many
V gene: TRBV18
J gene: TRBJ2-3
CDR3 DNA: TGTGCCAGCTCCCAATCCAGCGGAGATACGCAGTATTTT
CDR3 protein: CASSQSSGDTQYF

D gene: .
clone size: many
V gene: TRBV30
J gene: TRBJ1-3
CDR3 DNA: TGTGCCTGGGGCTCTGGAAACACCATATATTTT
CDR3 protein: CAWGSGNTIYF

D gene: TRBD2
clone size: many
V gene: TRBV20-1
J gene: TRBJ2-1
CDR3 DNA: TGCACCTGGGGGGGAGTGGATAACAATGAGCAGTTCTTC
CDR3 protein: CTWGGVDNNEQFF

D gene: .
clone size: many
V gene: TRBV7-3
J gene: TRBJ2-3
CDR3 DNA: TGTGCCAGCAGCGCCGGACAGTCCCTCACAGATACGCAGTATTTT
CDR3 protein: CASSAGQSLTDTQYF

D gene: TRBD1
clone size: many
V gene: TRBV30
J gene: TRBJ2-2
CDR3 DNA: TGTGCCTGGAGTGTCAGGGGGCTAAGGGAGCTGTTTTTT
CDR3 protein: CAWSVRGLRELFF

D gene: .
clone size: few
V gene: TRBV25-1
J gene: TRBJ1-1
CDR3 DNA: TGTGCCAGCAGTCGCCATGGAGGGGACACTGAAGCTTTCTTT
CDR3 protein: CASSRHGGDTEAFF

D gene: TRBD2
clone size: many
V gene: TRBV2
J gene: TRBJ2-7
CDR3 DNA: TGTGCCAGCGTGACTAGCGGGAATGTCGAGCAGTACTTC
CDR3 protein: CASVTSGNVEQYF

D gene: TRBD2
clone size: few
V gene: TRBV4-1
J gene: TRBJ2-3
CDR3 DNA: TGCGCCAGCAGAGGCGGACTAGGAACAGATACGCAGTATTTT
CDR3 protein: CASRGGLGTDTQYF

D gene: .
clone size: many
V gene: TRBV2
J gene: TRBJ2-3
CDR3 DNA: TGTGCCAGCAGTCCCTCGACTAGCAGGGGCCCAGATACGCAGTATTTT
CDR3 protein: CASSPSTSRGPDTQYF

D gene: .
clone size: many
V gene: TRBV3-1
J gene: TRBJ2-5
CDR3 DNA: TGTGCCAGCAGCCAGAATGGCCGGGACTTGGTGGAGACCCAGTACTTC
CDR3 protein: CASSQNGRDLVETQYF

D gene: .
clone size: .
V gene: TRBV10-3
J gene: TRBJ2-3
CDR3 DNA: TGTGCCATCAGGGATGGTGGAGATACGCAGTATTTT
CDR3 protein: CAIRDGGDTQYF

D gene: .
clone size: .
V gene: TRBV5-1
J gene: TRBJ2-5
CDR3 DNA: TGCGCCAGCAGCGGGCAGGGAGGTTTTGAAGAGACCCAGTACTTC
CDR3 protein: CASSGQGGFEETQYF

D gene: .
clone size: .
V gene: TRBV20-1
J gene: TRBJ1-6
CDR3 DNA: TGCAGTGCTAGAGATCCGACCTACCTTTCACCCCTCCACTTT
CDR3 protein: CSARDPTYLSPLHF

D gene: .
clone size: many
V gene: TRBV12-3/TRBV12-4
J gene: TRBJ1-1
CDR3 DNA: TGTGCCAGCATACGTTTCACTGAAGCTTTCTTT
CDR3 protein: CASIRFTEAFF

D gene: .
clone size: many
V gene: TRBV6-1
J gene: TRBJ2-3
CDR3 DNA: TGTGCCAGCAGTGCTAATCGATTCTTGGGCACAGATACGCAGTATTTT
CDR3 protein: CASSANRFLGTDTQYF

D gene: .
clone size: .
V gene: TRBV24-1
J gene: TRBJ1-1
CDR3 DNA: TGTGCCACCAGTGATCGGGCAGGGCTCGGTGAAGCTTTCTTT
CDR3 protein: CATSDRAGLGEAFF

D gene: .
clone size: once
V gene: TRBV25-1
J gene: TRBJ2-5
CDR3 DNA: TGTGCCAGCAGTGAAGCCCACAGAGAGACCCAGTACTTC
CDR3 protein: CASSEAHRETQYF

D gene: .
clone size: few
V gene: TRBV10-3
J gene: TRBJ2-5
CDR3 DNA: TGTGCCATCAGTGGAGATCCGCGAGAGACCCAGTACTTC
CDR3 protein: CAISGDPRETQYF

D gene: .
clone size: many
V gene: TRBV3-1
J gene: TRBJ2-7
CDR3 DNA: TGTGCCAGCAGCCAAGTAGGGGTCTACGAGCAGTACTTC
CDR3 protein: CASSQVGVYEQYF

D gene: .
clone size: many
V gene: TRBV29-1
J gene: TRBJ1-1
CDR3 DNA: TGCAGCGCTGGACAGCCCCAGGGTGAAGCTTTCTTT
CDR3 protein: CSAGQPQGEAFF

D gene: .
clone size: many
V gene: TRBV6-1
J gene: TRBJ2-7
CDR3 DNA: TGTGCCAGCAGTGGGGGAGTCCGCGAGCAGTACTTC
CDR3 protein: CASSGGVREQYF

D gene: TRBD2
clone size: .
V gene: TRBV5-4
J gene: TRBJ2-7
CDR3 DNA: TGTGCCAGCAGCTCGGGACTAGCGGGCAACCTAGGCAAGGGCGAGCAGTACTTC
CDR3 protein: CASSSGLAGNLGKGEQYF